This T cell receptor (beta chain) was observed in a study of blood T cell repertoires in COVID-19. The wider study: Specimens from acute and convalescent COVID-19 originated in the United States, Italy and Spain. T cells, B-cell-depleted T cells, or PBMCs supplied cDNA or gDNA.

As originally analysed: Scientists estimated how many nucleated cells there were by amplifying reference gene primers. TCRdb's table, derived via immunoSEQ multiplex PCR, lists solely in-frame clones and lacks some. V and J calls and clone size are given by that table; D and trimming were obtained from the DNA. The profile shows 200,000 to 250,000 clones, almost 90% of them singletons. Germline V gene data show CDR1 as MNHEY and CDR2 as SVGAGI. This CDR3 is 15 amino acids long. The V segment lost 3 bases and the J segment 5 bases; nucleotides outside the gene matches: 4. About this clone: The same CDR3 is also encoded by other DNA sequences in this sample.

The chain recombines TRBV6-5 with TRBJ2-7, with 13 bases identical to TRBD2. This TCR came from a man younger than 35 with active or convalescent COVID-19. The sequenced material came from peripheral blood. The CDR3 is CASSYSGLAGDEQYF. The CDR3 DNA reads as TGTGCCAGCAGTTATTCCGGACTAGCGGGAGACGAGCAGTACTTC.